One and the same sample provided the 29 T cell receptor beta chains below, sequenced in a study of monozygotic twins with cystic fibrosis. Repertoires were generated with immunoSEQ multiplex PCR, while TCRdb's copy carries only in-frame clones and drops some. The data hold 12,000 to 15,000 clones, with nearly 99% observed a single time. The sample was blood. The receptor source for this set is a girl aged 2-10 years with cystic fibrosis.

The chain uses TRBV4-1 and TRBJ2-2, with 10 nucleotides matching TRBD2. J lost 7 bases, V lost 1 base, and 15 bases had no gene match. The CDR3 loop spans 19 amino acids. Germline assignment: CDR1 MGHRA and CDR2 YSYEKL. The CDR3, as DNA: TGCGCCAGCAGCCAAGGGGGACTAGCGTCGAGGGCTGATGGCGGGGAGCTGTTTTTT. Translation: CASSQGGLASRADGGELFF.

This chain joins TRBV6-5 and TRBJ1-1; TRBD1 aligns across 7 bases. The CDR3 has 12 residues. V gave up 6 bases and J gave up 10 bases; unmatched junction bases: 8. Per the germline V gene, CDR1 is MNHEY and CDR2 is SVGAGI. DNA for the CDR3: TGTGCCAGCAGCGACCGACAGGGTAGAGCTTTCTTT. It codes for CASSDRQGRAFF.

V usage is TRBV14 and J usage is TRBJ2-2; tentative D call: TRBD1 (5 bases). V was clipped by 4 bases and J by 8 bases, with 14 bases between them. The germline gives CDR1 SGHDN, CDR2 FVKESK. The CDR3 is 14 residues long. Written as DNA, the CDR3 is TGTGCCAGCAGCCCACGACAGAGAGCGGGGGAGCTGTTTTTT. Translation gives CASSPRQRAGELFF.

The chain joins TRBV27 to TRBJ1-1, with 8 bases identical to TRBD1. V lost 2 bases, J lost 2 bases, and 10 bases stayed unmatched. This CDR3 spans 17 amino acids. Germline V gene sequence: CDR1 MNHEY, CDR2 SMNVEV (reference sequence). The CDR3 loop reads CASSLRPGGSGNTEAFF. The CDR3 DNA reads as TGTGCCAGCAGTTTAAGGCCAGGGGGCTCGGGAAACACTGAAGCTTTCTTT.

The chain employs TRBV19 and TRBJ1-1; possible D gene TRBD1, 5 bases. V dropped 6 bases and J dropped 3 bases, with 11 bases sitting between them. The CDR3 covers 13 residues. Germline values: CDR1 LNHDA, CDR2 SQIVND (reference sequence). The CDR3 nucleotides are TGTGCCAGTAGAGAGGGACGGTACACTGAAGCTTTCTTT. Encoded protein: CASREGRYTEAFF.

The CDR3 coding sequence is TGTGCCAGCAGCTACGAAGAGACCCAGTACTTC. Encoded protein: CASSYEETQYF. The chain carries TRBV2 and TRBJ2-5, with no clear D. The length of the CDR3 is 11 residues. Germline assignment: CDR1 SNHLY and CDR2 FYNNEI. The V end lost 6 bases, the J end lost 3 bases, and 5 bases lay between the germline ends.

V gene TRBV6-4 combines with J gene TRBJ2-2; 7 bases map to TRBD1. Trimming took 6 bases from V and 3 from J; bases not matched to a gene: 4. CDR3 length equals 14 residues. Germline CDR1 is MRHNA and CDR2 is SNTAGT. DNA of the CDR3: TGTGCCAGCAGCGCAGGGGGAGACACCGGGGAGCTGTTTTTT. Protein: CASSAGGDTGELFF.

J is TRBJ2-7 and V is TRBV7-6; unclear D gene. CDR1 SGHVS and CDR2 FNYEAQ come from the germline V gene. This CDR3 has 13 amino acids. Trimming pared 1 base from V and 3 bases from J, leaving 7 bases between. The CDR3 DNA follows: TGTGCCAGCAGCTTAGGGTCGGGCTACGAGCAGTACTTC. Translating it yields CASSLGSGYEQYF. The variable domain in full, completed from reference TRBV7-6 and TRBJ2-7, reads GAGVSQSPRYKVTKRGQDVALRCDPISGHVSLYWYRQALGQGPEFLTYFNYEAQQDKSGLPNDRFSAERPEGSISTLTIQRTEQRDSAMYRCASSLGSGYEQYFGPGTRLTVT.

The rearrangement uses TRBV21-1 and TRBJ2-3; the table's D call TRBD2 went unverified against the DNA. TRBV21-1 is deemed a pseudogene. The length of the CDR3 is 16 residues. The CDR3 DNA is TGTGCCAGCAGTACCAACGGACTAGCGGGCACAGATACGCAGTATTTT. It translates to CASSTNGLAGTDTQYF.

The V and J genes are TRBV18 and TRBJ2-4; perhaps TRBD2 as D (5 bases). The V and J ends lost 3 bases and 5 bases respectively, with 5 bases between them. The CDR3 extends over 12 amino acids. Per germline, CDR1 KGHSH and CDR2 LQKENI. DNA of the CDR3: TGTGCCAGCTCACCCGGGGAAAACATTCAGTACTTC. The encoded protein is CASSPGENIQYF.

This chain connects TRBV18 to TRBJ2-1, with D hard to call. V dropped 6 bases and J dropped 2 bases, with 8 bases sitting between them. CDR1 and CDR2 from the germline V gene are KGHSH and LQKENI. The CDR3 consists of 13 residues. The CDR3 nucleotides read TGTGCCAGCTCGAGAGCGACCTACAATGAGCAGTTCTTC. Protein product: CASSRATYNEQFF.

The chain combines TRBV2 with TRBJ1-5, with no clear D. CDR1 is SNHLY, CDR2 FYNNEI, per germline. There are 13 residues in the CDR3. V lost 5 bases and J 4 bases, leaving 9 bases between the germline ends. In DNA form, the CDR3 reads TGTGCCAGCAGTTTACGCCAGAATCAGCCCCAGCATTTT. Translation: CASSLRQNQPQHF.

The gene calls are TRBV5-1 and TRBJ1-1, with D possibly TRBD1 on 5 matching bases. V lost 4 bases, J lost 1 base, and 11 bases lay in between. The germline V gene has CDR1 SGHRS and CDR2 YFSETQ. CDR3 size: 14 residues. The CDR3 region has the DNA TGCGCCAGCAGCCAACGGGGACGGAACACTGAAGCTTTCTTT. The encoded protein is CASSQRGRNTEAFF.

V usage is TRBV2 and J usage is TRBJ1-1, with D tentatively TRBD1 (5 bases). V lost 4 bases, J lost 4 bases, and 10 bases lay in between. CDR3 length equals 13 residues. Germline CDR1 is SNHLY and CDR2 is FYNNEI. CDR3 sequence reads: CASSVSGGTEAFF. The CDR3 bases are TGTGCCAGCAGTGTTTCGGGGGGCACTGAAGCTTTCTTT.

The chain combines TRBV7-2 with TRBJ1-5, with 9 bases lining up with TRBD1. Unmatched junction bases numbered 4, after V lost 4 bases and J lost 6 bases. The CDR3 spans 14 residues. CDR1 and CDR2 (germline): SGHTA, FQGNSA. The CDR3 bases are TGTGCCAGCAGCTCAGGACAGGGGATTCAGCCCCAGCATTTT. This encodes CASSSGQGIQPQHF.

The chain joins TRBV5-1 to TRBJ1-4, with TRBD1 as a possible D gene (6 bases). The V end was cut by 2 bases, the J end by 6 bases, with 17 bases between. Germline CDR1 SGHRS, CDR2 YFSETQ. This CDR3 is 16 amino acids long. CDR3 sequence reads: CASSLGQLRRDEKLFF. CDR3 sequence (DNA): TGCGCCAGCAGCTTAGGACAGCTAAGGAGGGATGAAAAACTGTTTTTT.

This chain links TRBV18 with TRBJ2-5; tentative D call: TRBD2 (6 bases). The CDR3 has 15 amino acids. Trimming shortened V by 5 bases and J by 2 bases, and 15 bases separated the two germline ends. Germline CDR1 reads KGHSH; CDR2 reads LQKENI. In DNA form, the CDR3 reads TGTGCCAGCTCAACCGTGATTGGGGGGCAAGAGACCCAGTACTTC. The encoded protein is CASSTVIGGQETQYF.

This sequence joins TRBV7-2 and TRBJ1-3; D is unresolved. The length of the CDR3 is 13 residues. The germline V and J ends were trimmed by 5 bases and 0 bases, with 5 bases remaining between them. The germline CDR1 and CDR2 sequences are SGHTA and FQGNSA. Written as DNA, the CDR3 is TGTGCCAGCAGCCGGGACTCTGGAAACACCATATATTTT. The encoded protein is CASSRDSGNTIYF.

The chain combines TRBV25-1 with TRBJ1-1; possibly TRBD1 for D (6 bases). The CDR3 loop spans 16 amino acids. The ends were cut back, 1 base at V and 0 bases at J, with 12 bases in the middle. Germline CDR1 and CDR2: MGHDK and SYGVNS. Here the CDR3 DNA reads TGTGCCAGCAGTGAATGGGGGCCCCAAATGAACACTGAAGCTTTCTTT. Amino acids: CASSEWGPQMNTEAFF.

The chain is built from TRBV27 and TRBJ2-3; 8 bases line up with TRBD1. Germline CDR1 is MNHEY and CDR2 is SMNVEV (reference sequence). The CDR3 has 15 amino acids. After removal of 5 bases from V and 0 bases from J, the junction contained 4 bases not matched to a gene. Here the CDR3 reads CASSQRTGSTDTQYF. The CDR3 nucleotides read TGTGCCAGCAGTCAACGGACAGGGAGCACAGATACGCAGTATTTT.

The CDR3 nucleotides read TGCGCCAGCAGCCCCTCCGGGACCGCCTACGAGCAGTACTTC. It is translated as CASSPSGTAYEQYF. This chain joins TRBV5-1 and TRBJ2-7, with D possibly being TRBD1 or TRBD2 (5 bases each). Looked up from germline, CDR1 is SGHRS and CDR2 is YFSETQ. Deletions cut 4 bases from V and 2 bases from J, with 13 bases between. CDR3 size: 14 residues.

The chain links TRBV29-1 to TRBJ1-1; no definite D call. CDR3 length: 11 amino acids. V was clipped by 2 bases and J by 5 bases, with 6 bases between them. Germline CDR1 and CDR2: SQVTM and ANQGSEA. CDR3 region: CSVETGTEAFF. CDR3 nucleotides: TGCAGCGTTGAAACTGGGACTGAAGCTTTCTTT.

V usage is TRBV18 and J usage is TRBJ2-7; TRBD1 might be the D (6 bases). V lost 1 base and J 0 bases, leaving 16 bases between the germline ends. Looked up from germline, CDR1 is KGHSH and CDR2 is LQKENI. The CDR3 consists of 17 residues. This chain's CDR3 is CASSPLNRGQSSYEQYF. The CDR3 bases are TGTGCCAGCTCACCACTTAATCGTGGACAGAGCTCCTACGAGCAGTACTTC.

The chain combines TRBV7-9 with TRBJ2-2; D possibly uses TRBD1 or TRBD2 (6 bases each). CDR1 and CDR2 from the germline V gene are SEHNR and FQNEAQ (reference sequence). CDR3 length equals 15 residues. Trimming removed 2 bases at V and 5 bases at J, with 12 bases between. CDR3 nucleotides: TGTGCCAGCAGCTTAATCCAGGGGAGGACCGGGGAGCTGTTTTTT. Protein sequence: CASSLIQGRTGELFF.

The V call is TRBV5-4, the J call TRBJ1-4; 9 nucleotides match TRBD1. Germline loops: CDR1 SGHNT, CDR2 YYREEE (reference sequence). Unmatched junction bases numbered 9, after V lost 4 bases and J lost 8 bases. The CDR3 is made up of 15 amino acids. CDR3 nucleotide sequence: TGTGCCAGCAGCGCAACAGGGGGCGTAGGAGAAAAACTGTTTTTT. Amino acids: CASSATGGVGEKLFF.

This clone was picked up one time. V and J are TRBV5-1 and TRBJ1-1; D unresolved. Germline CDR1 reads SGHRS; CDR2 reads YFSETQ. There are 11 residues in the CDR3. V was clipped by 5 bases and J by 7 bases, with 9 bases between them. In nucleotides, the CDR3 is TGCGCCAGCAGTTCCGATTTTGAAGCTTTCTTT. Its protein is CASSSDFEAFF. Using reference TRBV5-1 and TRBJ1-1 for the parts outside the CDR3, the full variable domain is KAGVTQTPRYLIKTRGQQVTLSCSPISGHRSVSWYQQTPGQGLQFLFEYFSETQRNKGNFPGRFSGRQFSNSRSEMNVSTLELGDSALYLCASSSDFEAFFGQGTRLTVV.

The chain joins TRBV19 to TRBJ2-3; no firm D call. Trimming took off 5 bases at V and 0 bases at J, with 9 bases between the two ends. CDR1 and CDR2 (germline): LNHDA, SQIVND (reference sequence). The CDR3 extends over 14 amino acids. CDR3: CASSAQPSTDTQYF. The DNA of the CDR3 is TGTGCCAGTAGTGCCCAGCCCAGCACAGATACGCAGTATTTT.

The genes are TRBV7-2 and TRBJ2-3; TRBD1 matches 8 bases. Trimming cost V 1 base and J 1 base; bases outside gene matches: 4. Germline CDR1 is SGHTA and CDR2 is FQGNSA. CDR3 length: 16 residues. The CDR3 nucleotides read TGTGCCAGCAGCTTAGTGGCAGGGGGCGGCACAGATACGCAGTATTTT. Translation: CASSLVAGGGTDTQYF.

J is TRBJ1-1 and V is TRBV29-1; D gene ambiguous. V was trimmed by 5 bases and J by 3 bases, leaving 19 bases between them. CDR3 length: 15 residues. Looked up from germline, CDR1 is SQVTM and CDR2 is ANQGSEA. As DNA, the CDR3 is TGCAGCGTTAAATGGGTCGGAGGTCTCGACACTGAAGCTTTCTTT. This gives the protein CSVKWVGGLDTEAFF.